The 8 T cell receptor beta chains in this list originate from one sample, sequenced in a study of beta chain features in type 1 diabetes. The whole isolated RNA underwent reverse transcription, so sequencing captured expressed TCRB transcripts. TCRdb's copy holds only in-frame clones and misses some; the assay was immunoSEQ multiplex PCR. The sample consists of over 300,000 clones, less than 9.5% of them appearing once. The sequencing input was central memory CD4+ T cells from blood. The origin of the receptors is a woman aged 18-29 years in good health.

Ten or more counts support this clone. The chain has TRBV27 and TRBJ2-1, with 8 bases fitting TRBD2. Germline loops: CDR1 MNHEY, CDR2 SMNVEV (reference sequence). J gave up 2 bases and V 6 bases, and 6 bases lay outside the gene matches. The CDR3 runs to 15 residues. This CDR3 reads CASRRVAGTYNEQFF. As DNA, the CDR3 is TGTGCCAGCAGGCGAGTAGCGGGAACCTACAATGAGCAGTTCTTC.

This clone occurred many times. The chain carries TRBV2 and TRBJ2-2; no reliable D call. V was clipped by 7 bases and J by 4 bases, with 13 bases between them. The CDR3 is 14 amino acids. Germline CDR1 is SNHLY and CDR2 is FYNNEI. DNA for the CDR3: TGTGCCAGCACCCAGGAAGAGGTCACCGGGGAGCTGTTTTTT. As protein: CASTQEEVTGELFF.

This clone has only a few counts. V gene TRBV15 combines with J gene TRBJ2-7; no firm D call. Germline V gives CDR1 LNHNV, CDR2 YYDKDF (reference sequence). V was trimmed by 2 bases and J by 3 bases, leaving 14 bases between them. The CDR3 covers 15 residues. CDR3 in amino acids: CATSRSLTYDYEQYF. CDR3 DNA sequence: TGTGCCACCAGCAGATCTCTGACGTACGACTACGAGCAGTACTTC.

This clone was picked up a small number of times. This chain connects TRBV5-1 to TRBJ2-5; TRBD1 aligns across 9 bases. In germline, CDR1 is SGHRS, CDR2 YFSETQ. The CDR3 contains 15 residues. V lost 6 bases and J lost 0; bases outside the gene matches: 6. The DNA for the CDR3 is TGCGCCAGCACTGGGACAGGGACGTACCAAGAGACCCAGTACTTC. Protein product: CASTGTGTYQETQYF.

This clone has more than one count but fewer than ten. The V and J genes are TRBV19 and TRBJ2-5, with D possibly called TRBD1 or TRBD2 (5 bases each). The length of the CDR3 is 14 residues. In germline, CDR1 is LNHDA, CDR2 SQIVND (reference sequence). Trimming took off 5 bases at V and 6 bases at J, with 16 bases between the two ends. The CDR3 sequence is CASSYAGTRKTQYF. The CDR3 DNA reads TGTGCCAGTAGTTACGCCGGGACCAGAAAGACCCAGTACTTC.

This clone showed up just a few times. V usage is TRBV28 and J usage is TRBJ2-4; 9 nucleotides match TRBD2. The J segment lost 7 bases and the V segment lost 3 bases, leaving 4 bases of the junction unmatched. This CDR3 has 14 amino acids. Germline lookup yields CDR1 MDHEN and CDR2 SYDVKM. The CDR3 here is CASSFSGSWNIQYF. The CDR3 DNA sequence: TGTGCCAGCAGTTTTAGCGGGAGTTGGAACATTCAGTACTTC.

This chain joins TRBV6-1 and TRBJ1-5; 8 bases fit TRBD1. The CDR3 runs 15 residues. Germline V CDR1 and CDR2: MNHNS, SASEGT. V was clipped by 2 bases and J by 5 bases; unmatched bases: 5. The CDR3 DNA is TGTGCCAGCAGTGAACGGACAGGGAGGGATCAGCCCCAGCATTTT. Its protein is CASSERTGRDQPQHF.

As concerns this clone: Other DNA sequences within the sample encode an identical CDR3. The CDR3 protein is CASSPRERDYGYTF. CDR3 bases: TGTGCCAGCAGTCCACGAGAGAGAGATTATGGCTACACCTTC. The chain couples TRBV6-5 to TRBJ1-2; D unclear. Germline V gives CDR1 MNHEY, CDR2 SVGAGI. V was trimmed by 5 bases and J by 5 bases, leaving 15 bases between them. The CDR3 consists of 14 residues.